This T cell receptor (beta chain) was retrieved from a study of shared clonotypes between healthy human individuals. Measured with immunoSEQ multiplex PCR; TCRdb has only the in-frame clones, and not every one. The table has about 300,000 clones, around 67% seen once. Regarding this clone: As yet, its antigen is unknown.

Overall study findings and caveats: Sharing across four donors was highest in naive CD4 (around 5%) and lowest in memory CD8 (roughly 0.4%).

V dropped 3 bases and J dropped 6 bases, with 10 bases sitting between them. Germline loops: CDR1 SGHRS, CDR2 YFSETQ. CDR3 size: 12 residues. Among the donors, all were Caucasian adults who lived in Nashville, Tennessee. Sequencing was carried out using memory CD4+ T cells sorted from blood. Subset noted: CD45RA-negative fraction. V is TRBV5-1 and J is TRBJ2-7, with D perhaps TRBD1 or TRBD2 (5 bases each). The TCR sequence derives from a man between 25 and 39 years old in good health. The CDR3 here is CASSSGPREQYF. The DNA of the CDR3 is TGCGCCAGCAGCTCGGGGCCCCGCGAGCAGTACTTC.